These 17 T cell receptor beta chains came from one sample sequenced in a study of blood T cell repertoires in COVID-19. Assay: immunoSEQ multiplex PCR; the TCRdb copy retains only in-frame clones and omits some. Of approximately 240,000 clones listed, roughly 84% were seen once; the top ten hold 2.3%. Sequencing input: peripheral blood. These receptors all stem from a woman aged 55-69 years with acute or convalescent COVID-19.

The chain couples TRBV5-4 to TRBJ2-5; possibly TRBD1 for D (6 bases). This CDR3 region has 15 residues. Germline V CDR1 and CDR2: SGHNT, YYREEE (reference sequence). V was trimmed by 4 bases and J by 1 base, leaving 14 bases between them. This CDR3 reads CASSEQGRTQETQYF. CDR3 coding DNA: TGTGCCAGCAGCGAACAGGGACGGACCCAAGAGACCCAGTACTTC. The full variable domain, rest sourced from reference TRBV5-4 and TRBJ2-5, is ETGVTQSPTHLIKTRGQQVTLRCSSQSGHNTVSWYQQALGQGPQFIFQYYREEENGRGNFPPRFSGLQFPNYSSELNVNALELDDSALYLCASSEQGRTQETQYFGPGTRLLVL.

The DNA of the CDR3 is TGTGCCAGCAGCTCCCTAGGGGCAGATACGCAGTATTTT. As protein: CASSSLGADTQYF. The J gene is TRBJ2-3, the V gene TRBV7-2; weak D call: TRBD1 (5 bases). This CDR3 is built from 13 residues. Trimming removed 4 bases from V and 4 bases from J, with 9 bases in between. Germline CDR1 is SGHTA and CDR2 is FQGNSA.

The CDR3 spells CASSLTGGWYNEQFF. The DNA of the CDR3 is TGTGCCAGCAGCTTAACCGGGGGGTGGTACAATGAGCAGTTCTTC. The chain employs TRBV7-3 and TRBJ2-1; 7 bases match TRBD2. Losses at the gene ends were 0 bases for V and 4 bases for J; bases not matched to a gene: 3. This CDR3 is 15 amino acids long. Germline CDR1 is SGHTA and CDR2 is FQGTGA. The variable domain in full, with the rest retrieved from reference TRBV7-3 and TRBJ2-1, is GAGVSQTPSNKVTEKGKYVELRCDPISGHTALYWYRQSLGQGPEFLIYFQGTGAADDSGLPNDRFFAVRPEGSVSTLKIQRTERGDSAVYLCASSLTGGWYNEQFFGPGTRLTVL.

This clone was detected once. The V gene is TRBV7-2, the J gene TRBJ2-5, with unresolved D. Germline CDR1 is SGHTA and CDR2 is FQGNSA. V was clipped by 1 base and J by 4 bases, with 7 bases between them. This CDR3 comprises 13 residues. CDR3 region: CASSLGVRETQYF. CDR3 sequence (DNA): TGTGCCAGCAGCTTAGGCGTACGAGAGACCCAGTACTTC.

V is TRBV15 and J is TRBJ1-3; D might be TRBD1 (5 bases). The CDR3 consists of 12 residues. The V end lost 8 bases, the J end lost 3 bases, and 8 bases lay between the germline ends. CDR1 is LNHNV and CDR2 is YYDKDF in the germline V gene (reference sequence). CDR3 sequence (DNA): TGTGCCACCGAAGGGGATGGAAACACCATATATTTT. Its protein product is CATEGDGNTIYF.

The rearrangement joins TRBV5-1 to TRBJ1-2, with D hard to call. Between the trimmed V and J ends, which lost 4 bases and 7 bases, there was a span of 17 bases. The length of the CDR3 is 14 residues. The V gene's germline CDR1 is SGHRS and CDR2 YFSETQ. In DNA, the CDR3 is TGCGCCAGCAGCCCCGGGGAGATGCCAAGTGGCTACACCTTC. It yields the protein CASSPGEMPSGYTF.

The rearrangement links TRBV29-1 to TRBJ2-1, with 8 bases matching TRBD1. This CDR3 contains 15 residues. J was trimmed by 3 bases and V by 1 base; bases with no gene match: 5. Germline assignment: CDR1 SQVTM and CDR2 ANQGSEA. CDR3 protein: CSVEGGQGHYNEQFF. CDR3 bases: TGCAGCGTTGAAGGTGGACAGGGCCACTACAATGAGCAGTTCTTC.

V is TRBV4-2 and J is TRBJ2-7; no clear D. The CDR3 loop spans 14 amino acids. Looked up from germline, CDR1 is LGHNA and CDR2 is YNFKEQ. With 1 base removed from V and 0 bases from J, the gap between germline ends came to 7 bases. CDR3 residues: CASSQGYGSYEQYF. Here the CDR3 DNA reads TGTGCCAGCAGCCAAGGATACGGCTCCTACGAGCAGTACTTC.

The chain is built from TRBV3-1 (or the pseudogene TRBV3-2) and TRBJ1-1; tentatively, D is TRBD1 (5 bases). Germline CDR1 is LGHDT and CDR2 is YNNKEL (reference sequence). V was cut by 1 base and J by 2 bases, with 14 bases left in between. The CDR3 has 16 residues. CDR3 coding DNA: TGTGCCAGCAGCCAAGTTAATGCCAGGGAAAACACTGAAGCTTTCTTT. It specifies CASSQVNARENTEAFF.

For the CDR3, the DNA is TGTGCCAGCAGCCAGATCCCGACACCCCCGCCGGGGGCTTTCTTT. As protein: CASSQIPTPPPGAFF. V gene TRBV3-1 (or the pseudogene TRBV3-2) combines with J gene TRBJ1-1; D remains unclear. Trimming left V 3 bases short and J 11 bases short, with 22 bases between. Germline V gene sequence: CDR1 LGHDT, CDR2 YNNKEL (reference sequence). The CDR3 length is 15 residues.

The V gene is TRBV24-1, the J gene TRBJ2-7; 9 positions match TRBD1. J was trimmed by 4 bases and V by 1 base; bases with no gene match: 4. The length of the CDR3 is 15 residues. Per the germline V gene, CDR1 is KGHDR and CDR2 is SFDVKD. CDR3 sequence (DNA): TGTGCCACCAGTGATTTCCGGGACAGGGAATACGAGCAGTACTTC. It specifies CATSDFRDREYEQYF.

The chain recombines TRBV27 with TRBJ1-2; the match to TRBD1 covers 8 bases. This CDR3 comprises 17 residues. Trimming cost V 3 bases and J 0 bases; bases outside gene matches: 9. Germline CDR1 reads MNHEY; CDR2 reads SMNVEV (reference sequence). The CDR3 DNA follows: TGTGCCAGCAGTTTGAAGACAGGGGTAAAGCCTAACTATGGCTACACCTTC. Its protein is CASSLKTGVKPNYGYTF.

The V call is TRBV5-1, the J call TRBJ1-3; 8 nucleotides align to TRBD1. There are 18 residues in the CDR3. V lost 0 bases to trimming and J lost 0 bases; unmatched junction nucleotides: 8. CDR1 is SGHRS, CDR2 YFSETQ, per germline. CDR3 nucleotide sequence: TGCGCCAGCAGCTTGGTTTCCCCGGGACAGGTCTCTGGAAACACCATATATTTT. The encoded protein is CASSLVSPGQVSGNTIYF.

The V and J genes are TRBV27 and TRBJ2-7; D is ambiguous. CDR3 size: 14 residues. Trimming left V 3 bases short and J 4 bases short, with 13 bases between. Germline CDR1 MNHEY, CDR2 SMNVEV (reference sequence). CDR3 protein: CASSFSNSGYEQYF. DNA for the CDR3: TGTGCCAGCAGTTTTAGTAACTCTGGTTACGAGCAGTACTTC.

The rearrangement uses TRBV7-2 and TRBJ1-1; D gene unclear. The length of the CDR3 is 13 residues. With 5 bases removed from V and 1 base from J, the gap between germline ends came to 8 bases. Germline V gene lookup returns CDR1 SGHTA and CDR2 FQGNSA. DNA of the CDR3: TGTGCCAGCAGCCCGTACAGGAACACTGAAGCTTTCTTT. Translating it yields CASSPYRNTEAFF.

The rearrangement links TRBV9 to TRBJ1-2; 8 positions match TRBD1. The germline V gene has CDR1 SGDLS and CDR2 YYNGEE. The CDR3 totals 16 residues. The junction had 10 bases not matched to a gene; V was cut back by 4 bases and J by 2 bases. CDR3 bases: TGTGCCAGCAGCCTTCAACGGACAGGGAGGAACTATGGCTACACCTTC. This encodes CASSLQRTGRNYGYTF.

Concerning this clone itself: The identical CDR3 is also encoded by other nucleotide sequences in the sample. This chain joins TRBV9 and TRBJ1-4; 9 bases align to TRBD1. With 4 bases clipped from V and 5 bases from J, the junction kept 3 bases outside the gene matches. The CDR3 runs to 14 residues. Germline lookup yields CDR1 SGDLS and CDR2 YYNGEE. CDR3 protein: CASSLTGGNEKLFF. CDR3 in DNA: TGTGCCAGCAGCTTGACAGGGGGGAATGAAAAACTGTTTTTT.